This T cell receptor (beta chain) was obtained from a study of T cell responses to AZD1222 COVID-19 vaccine. Notes on the study in general: Among the donors, most were white British and more were female, and clonal diversity was possibly underestimated. Seropositive AZD1222 recipients at baseline numbered only five or six. Repertoire sampling occurred only after the peak T cell response.

Pooled in the analysis were second doses at about 4 or about 12 weeks. For this clone: The target antigen is unknown.

Sequenced by immunoSEQ multiplex PCR; TCRdb stores in-frame clones only, minus some. This table holds about 88,000 clones, about 89% found once. The sample was peripheral blood, taken 28 days after the second AZD1222 dose. The sequence was obtained from an adult who received the AZD1222 COVID-19 vaccine.

This CDR3 is CASSVGRYNEKLFF. The CDR3 DNA reads TGTGCCAGCAGTGTTGGCAGGTATAATGAAAAACTGTTTTTT. The chain couples TRBV2 to TRBJ1-4; no reliable D call. CDR1 and CDR2 from the germline V gene are SNHLY and FYNNEI. The CDR3 totals 14 residues. The V gene lost 4 bases and the J gene lost 4 bases, with 10 bases spanning the gap.